This T cell receptor (beta chain) originates from a study of blood T cell repertoires in COVID-19. The V gene's germline CDR1 is KGHDR and CDR2 SFDVKD. The CDR3 spans 13 residues. V was shortened by 2 bases and J by 4 bases, with 8 bases between the two germline ends. Data came from immunoSEQ multiplex PCR; TCRdb stores just in-frame clones and leaves some out. The sample holds about 160,000 clones, 92% seen once. The chain is built from TRBV24-1 and TRBJ2-7; possible D gene TRBD2, 6 bases. The clonotype originates from a man aged 30-40 years with COVID-19, enrolled during active disease. Sequencing was carried out using peripheral blood. The CDR3 DNA sequence: TGTGCCACCAGTGATTCCCGGGGGTACGAGCAGTACTTC. Protein sequence: CATSDSRGYEQYF.